This entry describes one T cell receptor (beta chain). Its antigen is currently unknown. The sample belongs to a study of type 1 regulatory T cells. As for the study in general: This in vitro CD4 product, T-allo10, is enriched for Tr1 cells and alloantigen-specific. The study's findings and limits: Compared with non-type 1 regulatory T cells, type 1 regulatory T cells showed a more restricted TCR repertoire.

Trimming removed 2 bases from V and 3 bases from J; junction bases left unmatched: 5. The CDR3 contains 15 residues. In germline, CDR1 is LGHNA, CDR2 YNFKEQ. MiXCR, applied by TCRdb to the reads, yields one record per CDR3 protein. The table includes over 55,000 distinct CDR3 sequences, 45% to 50% detected once. The chain is built from TRBV4-2 and TRBJ2-5; 8 nucleotides align to TRBD1. This clonotype was sampled from a human donor in good health. The specimen was cultured non-Tr1 T cells, either the whole culture or a sorted T cell fraction (not recorded which). CDR3 sequence: CASSQNPGQEETQYF. The CDR3 bases are TGTGCCAGCAGCCAAAACCCGGGACAGGAAGAGACCCAGTACTTC.